The 3 T cell receptor beta chains below come from one sample, sequenced in a study of blood T cells in healthy people across ages. Then a second PCR, running about 6 to 11 cycles, was carried out with a sample-barcoded 5' primer and a J-beta primer mix. One entry per CDR3 protein results from TCRdb running MiXCR on the 5' RACE reads. The sample contains 350,000 to 450,000 distinct CDR3 sequences, about half of which appear only once. The sequenced sample consisted of blood. The origin of the receptors is a man aged 55 to 69 in good health.

The chain links TRBV20-1 to TRBJ2-7; no reliable D call. There are 14 residues in the CDR3. The V and J ends lost 5 bases and 2 bases respectively, with 16 bases between them. Germline CDR1 reads DFQATT; CDR2 reads SNEGSKA (reference sequence). CDR3 protein: CSAFSGSGPYEQYF. For the CDR3, the DNA is TGCAGTGCTTTCTCCGGAAGTGGTCCCTACGAGCAGTACTTC.

The chain links TRBV29-1 to TRBJ2-5; the match to TRBD1 covers 9 bases. The CDR3 covers 13 residues. CDR1 SQVTM and CDR2 ANQGSEA come from the germline V gene. V shed 7 bases, J shed 4 bases, and the junction held 7 bases outside the gene matches. This CDR3 reads CSGQQGAGETQYF. CDR3 coding DNA: TGCAGCGGTCAACAGGGGGCAGGAGAGACCCAGTACTTC. The full variable domain, in which reference TRBV29-1 and TRBJ2-5 provide the parts outside the CDR3, is SAVISQKPSRDICQRGTSLTIQCQVDSQVTMMFWYRQQPGQSLTLIATANQGSEATYESGFVIDKFPISRPNLTFSTLTVSNMSPEDSSIYLCSGQQGAGETQYFGPGTRLLVL.

This clonotype was seen at least ten times. V and J are TRBV7-8 and TRBJ2-1, with 7 nucleotides matching TRBD2. Per germline, CDR1 SGHVS and CDR2 FQNEAQ. The CDR3 extends over 13 amino acids. The ends lost 7 bases at V and 6 bases at J; junction bases unmatched: 6. The CDR3 DNA sequence: TGTGCCAGCACCGGACTAGAGGGCAATGAGCAGTTCTTC. Translating it yields CASTGLEGNEQFF.